This TCR beta chain was identified in a study of blood T cells in healthy people across ages. Using a J-beta primer mix together with a sample-barcoded 5' primer, a second PCR was run for about 6 to 11 cycles. TCRdb passed the 5' RACE reads through MiXCR, listing each CDR3 protein once. The sample includes 1,500,000 or so distinct CDR3 sequences, approximately 42% of them seen just once. Germline V gene lookup returns CDR1 MGHRA and CDR2 YSYEKL. Between the trimmed V and J ends, which lost 1 base and 8 bases, there was a span of 15 bases. The CDR3 has 15 amino acids. This clonotype was observed a few times.

This TCR was sampled from a young woman in good health. The sequenced material came from blood. V is TRBV4-1 and J is TRBJ2-1; possible D gene TRBD2, 5 bases. Here the CDR3 DNA reads TGCGCCAGCAGCCAAGGAGGGTATGAAGGCGATGAGCAGTTCTTC. It codes for CASSQGGYEGDEQFF.